This T cell receptor (beta chain) originates from a study of blood T cell repertoires in COVID-19. V was cut by 2 bases and J by 7 bases, with 12 bases left in between. The CDR3 contains 15 residues. Germline-derived CDR1 and CDR2 are KGHSH and LQKENI. Sequencing was performed with immunoSEQ multiplex PCR; in TCRdb, only in-frame clones are kept and a portion is missing. The sample includes more than 200,000 clones, roughly 84% of them seen just once. The V gene is TRBV18, the J gene TRBJ1-6; D is unclear. Sequencing was performed on PBMCs or T cells enriched from blood (not recorded which). This clonotype was sampled from a man aged 25 to 45 in a cohort exposed to, infected with or recovered from COVID-19 (not recorded which). CDR3 sequence reads: CASSPVEGGNSPLHF. CDR3 bases: TGTGCCAGCTCACCAGTCGAGGGTGGAAATTCACCCCTCCACTTT. The entire variable domain, with the rest obtained from reference TRBV18 and TRBJ1-6, is as follows: NAGVMQNPRHLVRRRGQEARLRCSPMKGHSHVYWYRQLPEEGLKFMVYLQKENIIDESGMPKERFSAEFPKEGPSILRIQQVVRGDSAAYFCASSPVEGGNSPLHFGNGTRLTVT.